This TCR beta chain was identified during a study of Graves' ophthalmopathy and Graves' hyperthyroidism. The J segment lost 7 bases and the V segment lost 2 bases, leaving 6 bases of the junction unmatched. The CDR3 has 14 amino acids. This clonotype was seen more than once but under ten times. As the template, RNA transcripts were used to amplify TCR beta CDR3 regions. The library came from an HTBI-primed first-round RT-PCR and a second-round multiplex PCR. One entry per CDR3 protein results from TCRdb running MiXCR on the multiplex PCR reads. Among around 660,000 distinct CDR3 sequences, 35% to 50% were seen once, and the ten largest hold roughly 3%.

The V call is TRBV12-3 or TRBV12-4, the J call TRBJ2-7; 9 nucleotides line up with TRBD1. This sequence originates from an adult man with Graves' ophthalmopathy. Material: peripheral blood. CDR3 sequence: CASSLRQGEGEQYF. In nucleotides, the CDR3 is TGTGCCAGCAGTTTACGACAGGGGGAGGGGGAGCAGTACTTC.